This TCR beta chain was recorded in a study of chemoradiotherapy in HPV16-positive cancers. Study results and caveats: Functional assays defining HPV-specific T cells used only a couple of HPV16-positive patients.

On this clone: What it binds is not known.

Samples were taken several times over chemoradiotherapy. The assay was immunoSEQ multiplex PCR, and TCRdb's table has in-frame clones only and misses some. The sample gives over 20,000 clones, roughly nine tenths of which show up once; more than 4% is in the top ten. The specimen was blood, collected from a patient who underwent chemoradiotherapy. The sequence came from a human donor with HPV-associated anogenital cancer.

CDR3 protein: CSVETDATNEKLFF. The DNA of the CDR3 is TGCAGCGTTGAAACAGATGCAACTAATGAAAAACTGTTTTTT. V is TRBV29-1 and J is TRBJ1-4; D call uncertain. The germline V and J ends were trimmed by 2 bases and 0 bases, with 7 bases remaining between them. From germline, CDR1 is SQVTM and CDR2 ANQGSEA. CDR3 length: 14 amino acids.